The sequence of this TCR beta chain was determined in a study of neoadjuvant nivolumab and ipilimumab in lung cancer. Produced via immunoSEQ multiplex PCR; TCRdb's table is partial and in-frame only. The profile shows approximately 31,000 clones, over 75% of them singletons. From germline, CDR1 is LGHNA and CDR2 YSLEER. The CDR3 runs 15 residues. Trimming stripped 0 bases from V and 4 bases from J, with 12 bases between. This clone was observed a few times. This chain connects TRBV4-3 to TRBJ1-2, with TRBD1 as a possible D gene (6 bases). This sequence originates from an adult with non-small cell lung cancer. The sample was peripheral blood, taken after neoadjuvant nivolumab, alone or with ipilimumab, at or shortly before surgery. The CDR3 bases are TGCGCCAGCAGCCAAGAAGTCCAGGGGTTCTATGGCTACACCTTC. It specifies CASSQEVQGFYGYTF.